Presented here are 18 T cell receptor beta chains from one specimen sequenced in a study of blood T cell repertoires in COVID-19. TCRdb's table, derived via immunoSEQ multiplex PCR, lists solely in-frame clones and lacks some. The sample has 160,000 or so clones; 79% are singletons. Material for sequencing was peripheral blood. Receptors were obtained from a woman aged 55 to 70 with COVID-19, enrolled during active disease.

This chain uses TRBV14 with TRBJ2-5; 8 nucleotides line up with TRBD1. The length of the CDR3 is 16 residues. Germline V lookup: CDR1 SGHDN, CDR2 FVKESK. The V and J ends lost 4 bases and 1 base, in that order; junction bases with no gene match: 8. The DNA of the CDR3 is TGTGCCAGCAGCCCCCGCGGCACAGGGGGCCAAGAGACCCAGTACTTC. This translates into CASSPRGTGGQETQYF.

Regarding this clone: This CDR3 is also generated by other DNA sequences in the sample. V gene TRBV19 combines with J gene TRBJ1-4; 7 bases are a match to TRBD1. The CDR3 covers 14 residues. Germline-derived CDR1 and CDR2 are LNHDA and SQIVND (reference sequence). V shed 3 bases and J 5 bases; nucleotides not matched to a gene: 3. The CDR3 loop is CASSIGTANEKLFF. DNA for the CDR3: TGTGCCAGTAGTATCGGGACAGCAAATGAAAAACTGTTTTTT. The variable domain in full, completed from reference TRBV19 and TRBJ1-4, reads DGGITQSPKYLFRKEGQNVTLSCEQNLNHDAMYWYRQDPGQGLRLIYYSQIVNDFQKGDIAEGYSVSREKKESFPLTVTSAQKNPTAFYLCASSIGTANEKLFFGSGTQLSVL.

The chain is built from TRBV11-3 and TRBJ2-3; a weak D match, TRBD2 (5 bases). Germline CDR1 SGHNT, CDR2 YENEEA. There are 14 residues in the CDR3. V dropped 3 bases and J dropped 2 bases, with 9 bases sitting between them. The CDR3 DNA is TGTGCCAGCAGCTTGGAGGCGGACACAGATACGCAGTATTTT. It yields the protein CASSLEADTDTQYF.

This sequence joins TRBV6-5 and TRBJ2-5; D may be TRBD2 (7 bases). CDR3 length: 13 amino acids. Trimming removed 7 bases at V and 5 bases at J, with 14 bases between. Germline V gene sequence: CDR1 MNHEY, CDR2 SVGAGI. The CDR3 DNA reads as TGTGCCAGCACCGAAGGGGGGGCCGAGACCCAGTACTTC. It is translated as CASTEGGAETQYF.

The chain carries TRBV7-9 and TRBJ2-1; the match to TRBD2 covers 10 bases. This CDR3 contains 16 residues. Germline loops: CDR1 SEHNR, CDR2 FQNEAQ (reference sequence). The V and J ends lost 1 base and 5 bases, in that order; junction bases with no gene match: 5. Here the CDR3 DNA reads TGTGCCAGCAGCTTAGGTCGAGCGGGGGGGCACAATGAGCAGTTCTTC. Amino acid sequence: CASSLGRAGGHNEQFF.

This clone was seen only a few times. The J gene is TRBJ2-7, the V gene TRBV14, with TRBD2 matching 11 bases. Losses at the gene ends were 4 bases for V and 7 bases for J; bases not matched to a gene: 12. The CDR3 covers 16 residues. Germline CDR1 and CDR2: SGHDN and FVKESK. The CDR3 reads CASSLSGGARMGEQYV. The CDR3 DNA follows: TGTGCCAGCAGCCTTAGCGGGGGGGCCAGGATGGGAGAGCAGTACGTC.

This rearrangement joins TRBV5-1 to TRBJ2-1; 7 positions agree with TRBD1. The length of the CDR3 is 16 residues. CDR1 SGHRS and CDR2 YFSETQ come from the germline V gene. The J segment lost 2 bases and the V segment lost 0 bases, leaving 5 bases of the junction unmatched. CDR3 bases: TGCGCCAGCAGCTTGGCCCCAGGGGGAGCCTACAATGAGCAGTTCTTC. Residues: CASSLAPGGAYNEQFF.

This clone was detected a few times. The genes are TRBV5-1 and TRBJ1-3, with 9 bases lining up with TRBD1. CDR3 length equals 14 residues. V was clipped by 4 bases and J by 5 bases; unmatched bases: 4. Germline V lookup: CDR1 SGHRS, CDR2 YFSETQ. CDR3 nucleotide sequence: TGCGCCAGCAGCCCCGGACAGGGGAGAAACACCATATATTTT. Translation: CASSPGQGRNTIYF.

This clone appeared a few times. The rearrangement joins TRBV28 to TRBJ2-6; TRBD1 agrees at 12 bases. CDR3 length: 17 amino acids. Trimming cost V 5 bases and J 3 bases; bases outside gene matches: 5. CDR1 is MDHEN, CDR2 SYDVKM, per germline. CDR3 bases: TGTGCCAGCAGTCCTCGGGACAGGGGGCGTGGGGCCAACGTCCTGACTTTC. Amino acid sequence: CASSPRDRGRGANVLTF.

The gene calls are TRBV6-5 and TRBJ1-5; unclear D gene. The V end was cut by 6 bases, the J end by 6 bases, with 15 bases between. Per germline, CDR1 MNHEY and CDR2 SVGAGI. CDR3 length: 14 amino acids. The CDR3: CASSLREGVQPQHF. The CDR3 coding sequence is TGTGCCAGCAGCCTCCGGGAGGGCGTTCAGCCCCAGCATTTT.

The J gene is TRBJ1-5, the V gene TRBV7-2; the D gene is possibly TRBD1 (5 bases). The ends were cut back, 5 bases at V and 0 bases at J, with 11 bases in the middle. Germline V lookup: CDR1 SGHTA, CDR2 FQGNSA. CDR3 length: 15 amino acids. In nucleotides, the CDR3 is TGTGCCAGCAGCACAGGTACCTATAGCAATCAGCCCCAGCATTTT. Protein sequence: CASSTGTYSNQPQHF. The entire variable domain, with the rest obtained from reference TRBV7-2 and TRBJ1-5, is as follows: GAGVSQSPSNKVTEKGKDVELRCDPISGHTALYWYRQSLGQGLEFLIYFQGNSAPDKSGLPSDRFSAERTGGSVSTLTIQRTQQEDSAVYLCASSTGTYSNQPQHFGDGTRLSIL.

V is TRBV7-2 and J is TRBJ2-1, with TRBD2 matching 10 bases. Trimming removed 1 base from V and 5 bases from J; junction bases left unmatched: 8. From germline, CDR1 is SGHTA and CDR2 FQGNSA. There are 17 residues in the CDR3. In DNA, the CDR3 is TGTGCCAGCAGCTTAGTAGGTAGCGGGAGGCTACACAATGAGCAGTTCTTC. It codes for CASSLVGSGRLHNEQFF.

This clone was seen once. This chain links TRBV29-1 with TRBJ2-3, with TRBD1 matching over 10 bases. CDR1 and CDR2 (germline): SQVTM, ANQGSEA. CDR3 size: 16 residues. The V segment lost 0 bases and the J segment 3 bases; nucleotides outside the gene matches: 6. CDR3 amino acids: CSVEDGTGAGTDTQYF. The CDR3 nucleotides read TGCAGCGTTGAAGATGGGACAGGGGCGGGTACAGATACGCAGTATTTT.

V is TRBV29-1 and J is TRBJ2-7; TRBD2 matches at 10 bases. The V gene end was trimmed by 4 bases and the J gene end by 4 bases; junction bases not matched to a gene: 1. The germline CDR1 and CDR2 sequences are SQVTM and ANQGSEA. The CDR3 runs to 12 residues. CDR3 loop: CSVVAGGYEQYF. The DNA of the CDR3 is TGCAGCGTTGTAGCGGGAGGTTACGAGCAGTACTTC.

The rearrangement joins TRBV7-8 to TRBJ2-5; 12 positions match TRBD2. CDR1 SGHVS and CDR2 FQNEAQ come from the germline V gene. The junction had 11 bases not matched to a gene; V was cut back by 8 bases and J by 7 bases. The CDR3 is made up of 15 amino acids. Here the CDR3 reads CASRVLAGGRGTQYF. The CDR3 DNA follows: TGTGCCAGCCGAGTTCTAGCGGGGGGGCGAGGGACCCAGTACTTC.

This chain uses TRBV2 with TRBJ2-2; the D gene could be TRBD1 or TRBD2 (5 bases each). Trimming removed 10 bases at V and 4 bases at J, with 10 bases between. CDR3 size: 12 residues. Germline V gene lookup returns CDR1 SNHLY and CDR2 FYNNEI. CDR3 loop: CATRGVTGELFF. The CDR3 DNA reads as TGTGCCACCAGAGGGGTCACCGGGGAGCTGTTTTTT.

This rearrangement joins TRBV7-9 to TRBJ2-3; 8 nucleotides align to TRBD1. V lost 6 bases, J lost 3 bases, and 8 bases stayed unmatched. The CDR3 contains 15 residues. Germline assignment: CDR1 SEHNR and CDR2 FQNEAQ (reference sequence). The CDR3 spells CASRKIGQGTDTQYF. In DNA, the CDR3 is TGTGCCAGCAGAAAGATCGGACAGGGAACAGATACGCAGTATTTT. Together with reference TRBV7-9 and TRBJ2-3, the CDR3 gives the full variable domain: DTGVSQNPRHKITKRGQNVTFRCDPISEHNRLYWYRQTLGQGPEFLTYFQNEAQLEKSRLLSDRFSAERPKGSFSTLEIQRTEQGDSAMYLCASRKIGQGTDTQYFGPGTRLTVL.

The chain employs TRBV18 and TRBJ1-1, with a tentative D call TRBD1 (5 bases). In germline, CDR1 is KGHSH, CDR2 LQKENI. Trimming shortened V by 1 base and J by 4 bases, and 7 bases separated the two germline ends. CDR3 length: 13 residues. The CDR3 region has the DNA TGTGCCAGCTCACCACGGGGCGGCACTGAAGCTTTCTTT. It encodes CASSPRGGTEAFF.